Below, 2 T cell receptor beta chains from the same sample are listed, as sequenced in a study of siplizumab effects on memory and regulatory T cells. Using immunoSEQ multiplex PCR, the repertoire was profiled, and TCRdb retains in-frame clones only, with some absent. The data contain 65,000 to 70,000 clones, over 75% of them singletons. The sequencing sample was made of Tregs sorted from blood. Source of these receptors: a human donor in good health.

The chain employs TRBV18 and TRBJ1-5; TRBD1 agrees at 10 bases. Germline V gives CDR1 KGHSH, CDR2 LQKENI. This CDR3 is 17 amino acids long. Germline trimming cut 5 bases from V and 2 bases from J; bases unmatched to any gene: 9. The CDR3 DNA is TGTGCCAGCTCAATATACCCCGGGACAGGGGGCAATCAGCCCCAGCATTTT. Translation: CASSIYPGTGGNQPQHF.

The chain couples TRBV19 to TRBJ2-7; 10 bases line up with TRBD1. The length of the CDR3 is 16 residues. After removal of 5 bases from V and 2 bases from J, the junction contained 9 bases not matched to a gene. CDR1 and CDR2 from the germline V gene are LNHDA and SQIVND (reference sequence). The CDR3 loop reads CASSSLGQGDPYEQYF. The CDR3 bases are TGTGCCAGTAGTTCTCTCGGACAGGGGGACCCCTACGAGCAGTACTTC. Full variable domain (rest looked up from reference TRBV19 and TRBJ2-7): DGGITQSPKYLFRKEGQNVTLSCEQNLNHDAMYWYRQDPGQGLRLIYYSQIVNDFQKGDIAEGYSVSREKKESFPLTVTSAQKNPTAFYLCASSSLGQGDPYEQYFGPGTRLTVT.